Below are 5 T cell receptor beta chains sequenced from a single sample in a study of CD4 T cells in relation to SARS-CoV-2 and coronaviruses. CD4+ T cells from unexposed donors were obtained before the COVID-19 pandemic (2011-2018). Here immunoSEQ multiplex PCR was the method, and the copy in TCRdb shows in-frame clones only, minus some. The sample lists about 68,000 clones, 85% to 95% occurring once. The specimen sequenced was naive CD4+ T cells from PBMCs. As to subset: naive CD4+ T cells isolated by negative enrichment. The receptors originated from a human donor in good health.

The chain couples TRBV21-1 to TRBJ2-7; TRBD2 was called by the table and not checked on the DNA. TRBV21-1 represents a pseudogene. The CDR3 is made up of 17 amino acids. The CDR3, as DNA: TGTGCCAGCAGCGCCGGGACTCCCCGAGGTAGCTCCTACGAGCAGTACTTC. Protein: CASSAGTPRGSSYEQYF.

This sequence joins TRBV2 and TRBJ1-1, with 10 bases aligning to TRBD1. The germline V gene has CDR1 SNHLY and CDR2 FYNNEI. The J segment lost 5 bases and the V segment lost 6 bases, leaving 6 bases of the junction unmatched. This CDR3 comprises 14 residues. In DNA form, the CDR3 reads TGTGCCAGCAGCAGACAGGGGGCTGGGACTGAAGCTTTCTTT. Translated, it gives CASSRQGAGTEAFF.

CDR3: CASSIRDSNYGYTF. The CDR3 coding sequence is TGTGCCAGTAGTATCCGGGACAGTAACTATGGCTACACCTTC. This chain connects TRBV19 to TRBJ1-2; TRBD1 matches at 7 bases. V trimming: 3 bases; J trimming: 1 base; junction bases outside the gene matches: 2. The CDR3 has 14 amino acids. CDR1 is LNHDA, CDR2 SQIVND, per germline (reference sequence).

V is TRBV10-3 and J is TRBJ2-7; 7 bases match TRBD2. Germline V gives CDR1 ENHRY, CDR2 SYGVKD. The CDR3 covers 14 residues. V gave up 6 bases and J gave up 0 bases; unmatched junction bases: 5. CDR3 sequence: CAIRAGEISYEQYF. In DNA, the CDR3 is TGTGCCATCAGGGCGGGAGAGATCTCCTACGAGCAGTACTTC.

The chain employs TRBV27 and TRBJ2-6; no reliable D call. The CDR3 totals 16 residues. Trimming took off 6 bases at V and 1 base at J, with 13 bases between the two ends. Germline CDR1 MNHEY, CDR2 SMNVEV (reference sequence). The chain's CDR3 is CASSPWVGSGANVLTF. CDR3 in DNA: TGTGCCAGCAGCCCGTGGGTAGGGTCTGGGGCCAACGTCCTGACTTTC.